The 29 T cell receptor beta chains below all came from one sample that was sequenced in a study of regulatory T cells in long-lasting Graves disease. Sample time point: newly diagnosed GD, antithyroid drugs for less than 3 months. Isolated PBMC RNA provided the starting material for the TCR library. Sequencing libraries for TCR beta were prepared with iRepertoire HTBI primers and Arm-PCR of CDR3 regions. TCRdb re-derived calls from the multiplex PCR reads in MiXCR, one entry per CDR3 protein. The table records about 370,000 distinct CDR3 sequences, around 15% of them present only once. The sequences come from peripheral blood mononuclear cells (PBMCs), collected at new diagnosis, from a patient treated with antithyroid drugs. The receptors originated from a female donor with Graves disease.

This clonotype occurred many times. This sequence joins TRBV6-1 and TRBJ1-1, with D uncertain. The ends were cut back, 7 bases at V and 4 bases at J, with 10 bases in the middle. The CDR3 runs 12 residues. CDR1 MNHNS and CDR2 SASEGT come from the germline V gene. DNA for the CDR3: TGTGCCAGCACAAGGGCTGGCACTGAAGCTTTCTTT. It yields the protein CASTRAGTEAFF.

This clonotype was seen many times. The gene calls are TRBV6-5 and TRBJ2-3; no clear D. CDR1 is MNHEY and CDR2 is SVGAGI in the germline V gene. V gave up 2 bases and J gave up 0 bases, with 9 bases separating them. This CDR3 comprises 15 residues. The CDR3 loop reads CASSYRAPSTDTQYF. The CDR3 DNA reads TGTGCCAGCAGTTACAGGGCTCCTAGCACAGATACGCAGTATTTT.

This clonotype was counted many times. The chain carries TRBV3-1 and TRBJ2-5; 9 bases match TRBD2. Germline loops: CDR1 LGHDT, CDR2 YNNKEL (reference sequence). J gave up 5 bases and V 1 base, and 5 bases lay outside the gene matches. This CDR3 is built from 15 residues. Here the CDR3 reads CASSQVSGSGETQYF. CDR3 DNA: TGTGCCAGCAGCCAAGTTAGCGGGAGTGGGGAGACCCAGTACTTC.

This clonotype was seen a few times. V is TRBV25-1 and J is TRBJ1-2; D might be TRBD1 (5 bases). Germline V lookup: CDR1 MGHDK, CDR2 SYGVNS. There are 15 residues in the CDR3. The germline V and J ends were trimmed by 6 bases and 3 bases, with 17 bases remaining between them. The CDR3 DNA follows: TGTGCCAGCAGCGCCGGCAGGGTCCCGTACTATGGCTACACCTTC. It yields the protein CASSAGRVPYYGYTF.

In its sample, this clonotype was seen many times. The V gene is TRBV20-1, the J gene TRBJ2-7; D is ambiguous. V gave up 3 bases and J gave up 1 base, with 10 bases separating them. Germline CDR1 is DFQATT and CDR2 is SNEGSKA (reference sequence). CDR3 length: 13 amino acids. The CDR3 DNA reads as TGCAGTGCTAGGGTAAGGCAGTCCTACGAGCAGTACTTC. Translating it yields CSARVRQSYEQYF.

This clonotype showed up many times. CDR3 protein: CASSRDRGRSGNTIYF. The CDR3 coding sequence is TGTGCCAGCAGCCGGGACAGGGGACGCTCTGGAAACACCATATATTTT. This sequence joins TRBV7-2 and TRBJ1-3; 10 bases align to TRBD1. The CDR3 has 16 amino acids. CDR1 is SGHTA and CDR2 is FQGNSA in the germline V gene. Trimming cost V 5 bases and J 0 bases; bases outside gene matches: 4.

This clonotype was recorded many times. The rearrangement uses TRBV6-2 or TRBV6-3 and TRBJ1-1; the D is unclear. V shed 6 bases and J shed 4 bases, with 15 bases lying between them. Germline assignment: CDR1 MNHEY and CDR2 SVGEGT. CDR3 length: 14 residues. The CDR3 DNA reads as TGTGCCAGCAGACGGACCTTACGGGGCACTGAAGCTTTCTTT. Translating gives CASRRTLRGTEAFF.

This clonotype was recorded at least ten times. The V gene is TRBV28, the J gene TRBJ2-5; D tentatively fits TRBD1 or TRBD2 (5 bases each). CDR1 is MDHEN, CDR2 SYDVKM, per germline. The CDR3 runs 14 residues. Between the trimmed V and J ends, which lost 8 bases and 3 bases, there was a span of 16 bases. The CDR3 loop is CASPPGLGEETQYF. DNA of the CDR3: TGTGCCAGCCCCCCCGGTTTGGGGGAAGAGACCCAGTACTTC.

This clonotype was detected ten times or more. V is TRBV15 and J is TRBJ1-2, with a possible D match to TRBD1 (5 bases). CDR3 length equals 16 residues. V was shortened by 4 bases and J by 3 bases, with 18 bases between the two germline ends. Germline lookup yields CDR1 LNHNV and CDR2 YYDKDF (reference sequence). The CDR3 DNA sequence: TGTGCCACCAGCACACACAAGTCGGGGCGAGACTATGGCTACACCTTC. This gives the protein CATSTHKSGRDYGYTF.

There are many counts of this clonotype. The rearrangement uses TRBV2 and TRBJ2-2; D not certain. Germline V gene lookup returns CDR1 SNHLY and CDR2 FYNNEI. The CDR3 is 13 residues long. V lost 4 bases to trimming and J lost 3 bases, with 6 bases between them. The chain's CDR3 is CASSGYYTGELFF. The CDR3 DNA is TGTGCCAGCAGTGGGTATTACACCGGGGAGCTGTTTTTT.

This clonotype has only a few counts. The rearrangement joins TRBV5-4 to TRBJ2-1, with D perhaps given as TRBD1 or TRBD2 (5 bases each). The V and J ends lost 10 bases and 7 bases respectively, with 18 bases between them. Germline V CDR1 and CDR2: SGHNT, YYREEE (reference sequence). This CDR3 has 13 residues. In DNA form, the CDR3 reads TGTGCCGTCGGGGCTAGTTCTGTGAATGAGCAGTTCTTC. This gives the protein CAVGASSVNEQFF.

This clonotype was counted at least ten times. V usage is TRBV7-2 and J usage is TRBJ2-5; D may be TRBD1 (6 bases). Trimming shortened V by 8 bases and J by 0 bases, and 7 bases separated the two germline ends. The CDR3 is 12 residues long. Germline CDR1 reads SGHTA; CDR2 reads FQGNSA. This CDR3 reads CASGDNQETQYF. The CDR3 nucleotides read TGTGCCAGCGGGGACAACCAAGAGACCCAGTACTTC.

The CDR3 is CSVDPDSRTDTQYF. CDR3 DNA sequence: TGCAGCGTTGATCCTGACAGTCGGACGGATACGCAGTATTTT. The rearrangement joins TRBV29-1 to TRBJ2-3, with D perhaps matching TRBD1 (5 bases). V lost 3 bases and J 6 bases, leaving 16 bases between the germline ends. This CDR3 spans 14 amino acids. Germline CDR1 and CDR2: SQVTM and ANQGSEA.

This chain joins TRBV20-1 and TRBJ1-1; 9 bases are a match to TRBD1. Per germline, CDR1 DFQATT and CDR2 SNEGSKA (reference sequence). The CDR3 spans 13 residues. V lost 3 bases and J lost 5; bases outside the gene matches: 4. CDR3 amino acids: CSARGQGGTEAFF. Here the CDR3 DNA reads TGCAGTGCTAGGGGACAGGGAGGAACTGAAGCTTTCTTT.

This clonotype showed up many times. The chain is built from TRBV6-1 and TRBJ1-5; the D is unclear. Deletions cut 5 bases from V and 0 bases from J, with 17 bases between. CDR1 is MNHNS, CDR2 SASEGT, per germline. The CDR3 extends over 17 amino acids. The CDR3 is CASSPSGLYDSNQPQHF. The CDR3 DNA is TGTGCCAGCAGTCCTTCCGGCCTTTATGATAGCAATCAGCCCCAGCATTTT.

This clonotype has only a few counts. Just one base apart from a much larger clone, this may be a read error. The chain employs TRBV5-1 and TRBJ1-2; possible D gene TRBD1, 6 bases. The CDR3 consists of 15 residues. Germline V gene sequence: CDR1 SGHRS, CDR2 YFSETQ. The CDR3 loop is CASSGRPTRGYGNTF. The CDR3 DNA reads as TGCGCCAGCAGCGGGCGGCCTACCAGGGGCTATGGCAACACCTTC.

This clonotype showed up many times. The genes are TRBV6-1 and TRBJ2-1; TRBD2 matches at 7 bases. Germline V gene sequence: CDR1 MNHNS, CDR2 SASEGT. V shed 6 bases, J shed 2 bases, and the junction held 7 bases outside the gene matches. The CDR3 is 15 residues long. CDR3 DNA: TGTGCCAGCAGCTCCGGACTAGACCCCTACAATGAGCAGTTCTTC. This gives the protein CASSSGLDPYNEQFF.

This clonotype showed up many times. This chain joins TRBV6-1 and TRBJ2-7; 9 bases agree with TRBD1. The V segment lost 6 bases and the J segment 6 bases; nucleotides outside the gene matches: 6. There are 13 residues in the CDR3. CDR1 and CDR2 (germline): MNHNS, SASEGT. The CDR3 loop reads CASRWDRASEQYF. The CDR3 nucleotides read TGTGCCAGCAGGTGGGACAGGGCCTCCGAGCAGTACTTC.

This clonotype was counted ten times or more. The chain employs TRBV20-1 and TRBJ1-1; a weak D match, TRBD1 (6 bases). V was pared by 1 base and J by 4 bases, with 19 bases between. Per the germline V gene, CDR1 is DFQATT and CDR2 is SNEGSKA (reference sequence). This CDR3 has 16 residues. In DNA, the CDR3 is TGCAGTGCTAGAGGTTTTGGCAGGGGCAGGAGCACTGAAGCTTTCTTT. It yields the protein CSARGFGRGRSTEAFF.

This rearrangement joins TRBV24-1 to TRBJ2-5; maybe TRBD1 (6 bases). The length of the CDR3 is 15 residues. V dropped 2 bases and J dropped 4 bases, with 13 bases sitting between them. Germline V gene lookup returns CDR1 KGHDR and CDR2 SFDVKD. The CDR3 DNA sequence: TGTGCCACCAGTGATTCGCAATCCAGGGGAGAGACCCAGTACTTC. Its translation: CATSDSQSRGETQYF.

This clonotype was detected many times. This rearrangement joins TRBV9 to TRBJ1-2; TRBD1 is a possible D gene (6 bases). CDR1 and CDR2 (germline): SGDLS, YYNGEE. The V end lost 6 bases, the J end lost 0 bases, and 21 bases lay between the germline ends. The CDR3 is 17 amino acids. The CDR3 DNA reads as TGTGCCAGCACGAGGGGCTTACAGGGAAGTCCTAACTATGGCTACACCTTC. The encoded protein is CASTRGLQGSPNYGYTF.

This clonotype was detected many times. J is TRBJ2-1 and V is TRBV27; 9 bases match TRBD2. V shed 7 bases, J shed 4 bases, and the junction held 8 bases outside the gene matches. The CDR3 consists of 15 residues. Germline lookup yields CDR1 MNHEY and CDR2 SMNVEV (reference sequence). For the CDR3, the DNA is TGTGCCAGCAACAAACCGGGACTAGCTTACAATGAGCAGTTCTTC. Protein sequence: CASNKPGLAYNEQFF.

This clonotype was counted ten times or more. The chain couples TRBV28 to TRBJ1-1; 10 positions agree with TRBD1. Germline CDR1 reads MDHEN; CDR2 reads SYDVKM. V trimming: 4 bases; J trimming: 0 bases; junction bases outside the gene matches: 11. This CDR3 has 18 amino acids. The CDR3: CASSSRRQGAGMNTEAFF. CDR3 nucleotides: TGTGCCAGCAGTTCCCGCAGACAGGGGGCAGGGATGAACACTGAAGCTTTCTTT.

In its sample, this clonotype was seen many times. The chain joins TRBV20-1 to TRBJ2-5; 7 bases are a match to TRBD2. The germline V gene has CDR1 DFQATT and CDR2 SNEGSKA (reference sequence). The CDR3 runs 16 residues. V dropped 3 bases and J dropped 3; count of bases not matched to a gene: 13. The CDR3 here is CSARDPGLLQEETQYF. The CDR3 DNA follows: TGCAGTGCTAGGGACCCGGGACTACTCCAGGAAGAGACCCAGTACTTC.

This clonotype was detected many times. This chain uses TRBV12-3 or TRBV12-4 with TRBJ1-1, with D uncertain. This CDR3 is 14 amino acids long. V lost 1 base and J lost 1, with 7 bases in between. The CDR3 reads CASSLGEGNTEAFF. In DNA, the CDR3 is TGTGCCAGCAGTTTAGGGGAGGGGAACACTGAAGCTTTCTTT.

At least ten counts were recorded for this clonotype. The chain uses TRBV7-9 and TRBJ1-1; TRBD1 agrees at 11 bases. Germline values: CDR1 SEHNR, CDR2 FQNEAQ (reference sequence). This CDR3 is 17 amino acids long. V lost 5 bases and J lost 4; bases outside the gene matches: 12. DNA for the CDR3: TGTGCCAGCAGCCTGGGGACAGGGGGAAGATTGATCACTGAAGCTTTCTTT. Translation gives CASSLGTGGRLITEAFF.

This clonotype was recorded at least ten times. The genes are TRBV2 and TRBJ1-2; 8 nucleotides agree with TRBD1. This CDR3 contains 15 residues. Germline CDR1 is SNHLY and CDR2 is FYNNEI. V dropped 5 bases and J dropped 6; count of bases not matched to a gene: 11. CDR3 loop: CASSLGQVNLDGYTF. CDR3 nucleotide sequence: TGTGCCAGCAGTCTGGGACAGGTTAATTTGGATGGCTACACCTTC.

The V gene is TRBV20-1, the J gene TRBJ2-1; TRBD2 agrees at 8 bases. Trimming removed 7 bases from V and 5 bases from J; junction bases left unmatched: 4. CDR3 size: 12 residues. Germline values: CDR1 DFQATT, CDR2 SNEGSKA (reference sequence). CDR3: CSVDGRDNEQFF. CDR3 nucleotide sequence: TGCAGTGTCGACGGGAGGGACAATGAGCAGTTCTTC.

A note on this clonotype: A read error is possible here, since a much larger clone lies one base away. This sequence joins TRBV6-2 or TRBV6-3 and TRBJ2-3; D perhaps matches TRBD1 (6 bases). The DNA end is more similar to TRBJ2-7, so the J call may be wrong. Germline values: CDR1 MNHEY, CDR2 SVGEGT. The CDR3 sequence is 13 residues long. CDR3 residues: CASSYGRGNEQYF. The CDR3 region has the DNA TGTGCCAGCAGTTACGGCAGGGGCAATGAGCAGTACTTC.